The 14 T cell receptor beta chains presented below share a single source sample, sequenced in a study of blood T cell repertoires in COVID-19. TCRdb's copy holds only in-frame clones and misses some; the assay was immunoSEQ multiplex PCR. The sample carries 200,000 to 250,000 clones, 84% recorded once. Input material: peripheral blood. The receptors come from a woman between 50 and 59 years old with active or convalescent COVID-19.

The chain uses TRBV27 and TRBJ2-3, with a weak D call TRBD2 (5 bases). Deletions cut 6 bases from V and 6 bases from J, with 16 bases between. This CDR3 is 14 amino acids long. Germline CDR1 MNHEY, CDR2 SMNVEV (reference sequence). The CDR3 region is CASRPLEVVDTQYF. The CDR3 DNA reads as TGTGCCAGCAGACCACTAGAAGTAGTTGATACGCAGTATTTT.

The chain links TRBV27 to TRBJ1-1; D ambiguous. CDR1 and CDR2 from the germline V gene are MNHEY and SMNVEV (reference sequence). The V and J ends lost 8 bases and 1 base respectively, with 17 bases between them. This CDR3 is 15 amino acids long. The CDR3, as DNA: TGTGCCAGCGGCGGAACCCGTCCCCCGAACACTGAAGCTTTCTTT. This gives the protein CASGGTRPPNTEAFF.

J is TRBJ1-1 and V is TRBV13; TRBD1 might be the D (6 bases). The CDR3 contains 16 residues. The V end lost 0 bases, the J end lost 1 base, and 12 bases lay between the germline ends. Germline V lookup: CDR1 PRHDT, CDR2 FYEKMQ (reference sequence). The CDR3 loop reads CASSLGQGMGNTEAFF. The DNA for the CDR3 is TGTGCCAGCAGCTTAGGACAGGGCATGGGGAACACTGAAGCTTTCTTT.

V usage is TRBV11-2 and J usage is TRBJ2-7; no firm D call. The CDR3 is made up of 13 amino acids. Trimming removed 5 bases from V and 3 bases from J, with 11 bases in between. The germline V gene has CDR1 SGHAT and CDR2 FQNNGV. CDR3 sequence (DNA): TGTGCCAGCAGCATACAGCATCTCTACGAGCAGTACGTC. Encoded protein: CASSIQHLYEQYV.

This clone was picked up a small number of times. Here the CDR3 DNA reads TGTGCCAGCAGCTCGCGATCGCAGGGCAGACGAAACTATGGCTACACCTTC. This gives the protein CASSSRSQGRRNYGYTF. J is TRBJ1-2 and V is TRBV5-4, with D perhaps matching TRBD1 (5 bases). Per germline, CDR1 SGHNT and CDR2 YYREEE (reference sequence). The CDR3 has 17 amino acids. The V end lost 3 bases, the J end lost 2 bases, and 20 bases lay between the germline ends.

The chain links TRBV4-2 to TRBJ2-1; 13 nucleotides align to TRBD2. From germline, CDR1 is LGHNA and CDR2 YNFKEQ. This CDR3 is 17 amino acids long. After removal of 2 bases from V and 10 bases from J, the junction contained 11 bases not matched to a gene. CDR3 in amino acids: CASSQSLAGGSFAEQFF. The CDR3 bases are TGTGCCAGCAGCCAATCACTAGCGGGAGGGAGTTTCGCGGAGCAGTTCTTC.

The chain has TRBV6-5 and TRBJ1-4; D unclear. This CDR3 has 14 amino acids. V lost 8 bases, J lost 0 bases, and 10 bases lay in between. Germline V gene lookup returns CDR1 MNHEY and CDR2 SVGAGI. As DNA, the CDR3 is TGTGCCAGCGGGAGAGGAGCAACTAATGAAAAACTGTTTTTT. Protein sequence: CASGRGATNEKLFF.

V is TRBV5-1 and J is TRBJ2-6; 7 positions agree with TRBD1. This CDR3 has 17 amino acids. Germline-derived CDR1 and CDR2 are SGHRS and YFSETQ. J lost 0 bases, V lost 5 bases, and 8 bases had no gene match. The CDR3 is CASSQARQGSGANVLTF. CDR3 sequence (DNA): TGCGCCAGCAGTCAAGCGAGACAGGGCTCTGGGGCCAACGTCCTGACTTTC.

The chain is built from TRBV7-2 and TRBJ2-5; 8 bases map to TRBD1. Germline V gene data show CDR1 as SGHTA and CDR2 as FQGNSA. V lost 2 bases and J lost 0; bases outside the gene matches: 2. The length of the CDR3 is 15 residues. Here the CDR3 DNA reads TGTGCCAGCAGCTTATTGGACAGGGACCAAGAGACCCAGTACTTC. This gives the protein CASSLLDRDQETQYF.

The chain uses TRBV19 and TRBJ1-3, with D possibly TRBD1 on 6 matching bases. V lost 7 bases and J 0 bases, leaving 10 bases between the germline ends. Germline-derived CDR1 and CDR2 are LNHDA and SQIVND (reference sequence). This CDR3 is 14 amino acids long. The CDR3 bases are TGTGCCAGTAACACAGGGAGCTCTGGAAACACCATATATTTT. Residues: CASNTGSSGNTIYF.

This clone was seen at least ten times. The chain links TRBV9 to TRBJ2-5; D is undetermined. The ends were cut back, 2 bases at V and 4 bases at J, with 9 bases in the middle. The CDR3 is made up of 13 amino acids. Looked up from germline, CDR1 is SGDLS and CDR2 is YYNGEE. CDR3 sequence: CASSVGPVETQYF. The CDR3 DNA sequence: TGTGCCAGCAGCGTTGGGCCGGTAGAGACCCAGTACTTC.

The chain carries TRBV4-2 and TRBJ1-2; 9 positions match TRBD1. The CDR3 has 14 amino acids. The J segment lost 6 bases and the V segment lost 0 bases, leaving 2 bases of the junction unmatched. Germline-derived CDR1 and CDR2 are LGHNA and YNFKEQ. This chain's CDR3 is CASSQDTGGDGYTF. In DNA form, the CDR3 reads TGTGCCAGCAGCCAAGATACAGGGGGCGATGGCTACACCTTC.

This chain connects TRBV30 to TRBJ1-3; the D is unclear. Between the trimmed V and J ends, which lost 3 bases and 0 bases, there was a span of 15 bases. Germline V gene lookup returns CDR1 GTSNPN and CDR2 SVGIG (reference sequence). This CDR3 is 16 amino acids long. The CDR3 nucleotides read TGTGCCTGGAGGCCCGTGACCCCGGGCTCTGGAAACACCATATATTTT. It translates to CAWRPVTPGSGNTIYF.

The chain has TRBV5-1 and TRBJ2-1; weak D call: TRBD2 (6 bases). Trimming shortened V by 0 bases and J by 6 bases, and 10 bases separated the two germline ends. Looked up from germline, CDR1 is SGHRS and CDR2 is YFSETQ. The CDR3 contains 14 residues. In DNA form, the CDR3 reads TGCGCCAGCAGCTTGGCGTTCGGGAGCAATGAGCAGTTCTTC. It is translated as CASSLAFGSNEQFF. Combining the CDR3 with reference TRBV5-1 and TRBJ2-1 gives the whole variable domain KAGVTQTPRYLIKTRGQQVTLSCSPISGHRSVSWYQQTPGQGLQFLFEYFSETQRNKGNFPGRFSGRQFSNSRSEMNVSTLELGDSALYLCASSLAFGSNEQFFGPGTRLTVL.